These 28 T cell receptor beta chains originate from one sample sequenced in a study of cytomegalovirus exposure and HLA in healthy donors. It was with 60 Vbeta and 13 Jbeta primers that the PCR ran. Clones were read by immunoSEQ multiplex PCR, and TCRdb kept only the in-frame ones, dropping some. The sample contains under 200,000 clones, roughly 85% of which appear only once. Sequenced sample: PBMCs. These receptors were collected from a male donor in good health and CMV-seronegative.

This chain connects TRBV9 to TRBJ2-3; 13 bases line up with TRBD2. V shed 2 bases, J shed 3 bases, and the junction held 3 bases outside the gene matches. From germline, CDR1 is SGDLS and CDR2 YYNGEE. The CDR3 runs 16 residues. The DNA of the CDR3 is TGTGCCAGCAGCGTCGGGACTAGCGGGGCTACAGATACGCAGTATTTT. Protein: CASSVGTSGATDTQYF.

This clone occurred a few times. This chain joins TRBV28 and TRBJ1-1, with a possible D match to TRBD1 (5 bases). Germline V gives CDR1 MDHEN, CDR2 SYDVKM. The CDR3 consists of 13 residues. V was cut by 5 bases and J by 1 base, with 8 bases left in between. The DNA for the CDR3 is TGTGCCAGCAGTGTGGGGGGGAACACTGAAGCTTTCTTT. Translating gives CASSVGGNTEAFF.

In its sample, this clone was seen a few times. V usage is TRBV7-2 and J usage is TRBJ1-5, with 7 bases lining up with TRBD1. The germline CDR1 and CDR2 sequences are SGHTA and FQGNSA. The CDR3 extends over 15 amino acids. J lost 0 bases, V lost 4 bases, and 3 bases had no gene match. CDR3 coding DNA: TGTGCCAGCAGCTCGGGGACAGCTAGCAATCAGCCCCAGCATTTT. This encodes CASSSGTASNQPQHF.

Note on this clone: The junction shows a germline mismatch at one end, possibly a read error. The chain links TRBV6-1 to TRBJ2-7, with TRBD1 matching over 7 bases. The CDR3 consists of 13 residues. The germline V gene encodes CDR1 MNHNS and CDR2 SASEGT. The CDR3 reads CVSQDRTRYEQYF. Here the CDR3 DNA reads TGTGTCAGCCAGGACAGGACCCGATACGAGCAGTACTTC.

The chain joins TRBV14 to TRBJ1-6, with D possibly TRBD1 on 6 matching bases. V gave up 4 bases and J gave up 7 bases, with 17 bases separating them. Germline CDR1 SGHDN, CDR2 FVKESK. The CDR3 has 16 amino acids. CDR3 bases: TGTGCCAGCAGCCCCCACACAGGGAAGGGGAATTCACCCCTCCACTTT. It encodes CASSPHTGKGNSPLHF.

The rearrangement uses TRBV5-8 and TRBJ2-7; possibly TRBD2 for D (6 bases). Looked up from germline, CDR1 is SGHTS and CDR2 is YDEGEE. Trimming took off 1 base at V and 4 bases at J, with 15 bases between the two ends. This CDR3 is built from 15 residues. CDR3 protein: CASSLMGGSPYEQYF. CDR3 sequence (DNA): TGTGCCAGCAGCTTGATGGGGGGTTCACCTTACGAGCAGTACTTC.

This sequence joins TRBV9 and TRBJ1-3; the D is unclear. V shed 0 bases and J shed 3 bases, with 10 bases lying between them. This CDR3 region has 15 residues. Germline assignment: CDR1 SGDLS and CDR2 YYNGEE. The CDR3 here is CASSVGRHFGNTIYF. The CDR3 DNA reads as TGTGCCAGCAGCGTAGGGCGGCACTTTGGAAACACCATATATTTT.

The chain recombines TRBV7-9 with TRBJ2-3, with D possibly TRBD2 on 6 matching bases. Germline V CDR1 and CDR2: SEHNR, FQNEAQ (reference sequence). The V end was cut by 1 base, the J end by 0 bases, with 14 bases between. This CDR3 has 17 amino acids. DNA of the CDR3: TGTGCCAGCAGCTTAGGGGTAGCGGACCCTAGCACAGATACGCAGTATTTT. Translation gives CASSLGVADPSTDTQYF.

The rearrangement uses TRBV4-3 and TRBJ1-4, with 7 bases identical to TRBD1. The junction had 5 bases not matched to a gene; V was cut back by 9 bases and J by 4 bases. The CDR3 runs to 13 residues. The V gene's germline CDR1 is LGHNA and CDR2 YSLEER. The CDR3 here is CASSGTVNEKLFF. CDR3 coding DNA: TGCGCCAGTTCCGGGACAGTTAATGAAAAACTGTTTTTT.

This chain uses TRBV19 with TRBJ1-6; a weak D match, TRBD1 (5 bases). Germline assignment: CDR1 LNHDA and CDR2 SQIVND (reference sequence). V was clipped by 1 base and J by 11 bases, with 15 bases between them. The CDR3 contains 15 residues. The CDR3, as DNA: TGTGCCAGTAGTATAGGTGGTGTCGGGGGTCCACCCCTCCACTTT. Amino acid sequence: CASSIGGVGGPPLHF.

V is TRBV7-3 and J is TRBJ2-5; 12 bases are shared with TRBD1. Germline V gene data show CDR1 as SGHTA and CDR2 as FQGTGA. The trim removed 5 bases at V and 5 bases at J, leaving 9 bases unmatched. The CDR3 is 16 residues long. This chain's CDR3 is CASSGGTGGYGETQYF. Here the CDR3 DNA reads TGTGCCAGCAGCGGCGGGACAGGGGGCTATGGGGAGACCCAGTACTTC.

The chain links TRBV21-1 to TRBJ2-1; TRBD1 is taken as the D call from the table, unchecked against the DNA. TRBV21-1 is given as a pseudogene. This CDR3 has 18 amino acids. The CDR3 loop reads CASSKMGRGRENYNEQFF. The CDR3 nucleotides are TGTGCCAGCAGCAAGATGGGCAGGGGGCGGGAAAACTACAATGAGCAGTTCTTC.

V is TRBV6-5 and J is TRBJ1-2; 11 nucleotides align to TRBD1. This CDR3 region has 15 residues. Per germline, CDR1 MNHEY and CDR2 SVGAGI. With V trimmed by 5 bases and J by 7 bases, 9 bases remained unmatched. The CDR3 reads CASSTHTGTGGGYTF. In DNA form, the CDR3 reads TGTGCCAGCAGTACGCATACCGGGACAGGGGGTGGCTACACCTTC.

The chain has TRBV10-3 and TRBJ1-2, with D maybe TRBD1 (5 bases). The germline V gene encodes CDR1 ENHRY and CDR2 SYGVKD. The CDR3 is made up of 15 amino acids. V dropped 2 bases and J dropped 7 bases, with 17 bases sitting between them. In nucleotides, the CDR3 is TGTGCCATCAGTGAGGCGCGGGGGGTGGGATGTGGCTACACCTTC. The encoded protein is CAISEARGVGCGYTF.

This clone occurred a few times. The V and J genes are TRBV9 and TRBJ2-5; 9 nucleotides match TRBD2. The CDR3 runs to 15 residues. Trimming removed 2 bases from V and 5 bases from J; junction bases left unmatched: 7. Per the germline V gene, CDR1 is SGDLS and CDR2 is YYNGEE. CDR3 sequence reads: CASSVHSGGRETQYF. DNA for the CDR3: TGTGCCAGCAGCGTGCATAGCGGGGGCAGGGAGACCCAGTACTTC.

V gene TRBV19 combines with J gene TRBJ1-5; D is unclear. Between the trimmed V and J ends, which lost 0 bases and 1 base, there was a span of 4 bases. The length of the CDR3 is 14 residues. Germline loops: CDR1 LNHDA, CDR2 SQIVND (reference sequence). In DNA, the CDR3 is TGTGCCAGTAGTATAGATCTAAGCAATCAGCCCCAGCATTTT. Its translation is CASSIDLSNQPQHF.

As to this clone: The conserved closing phenylalanine or tryptophan is absent in this CDR3, likely reflecting a read error. V usage is TRBV5-6 and J usage is TRBJ1-1; D possibly corresponds to TRBD1 (5 bases). CDR1 SGHDT and CDR2 YYEEEE come from the germline V gene. The CDR3 extends over 14 amino acids. Trimming cost V 7 bases and J 4 bases, with 17 bases left between them. The CDR3 sequence: CASRRQAGFTEAFL. CDR3 nucleotide sequence: TGTGCCAGCCGCAGGCAGGCAGGGTTCACTGAAGCTTTCCTT.

V is TRBV27 and J is TRBJ2-1; 10 positions match TRBD2. CDR3 length: 16 residues. CDR1 MNHEY and CDR2 SMNVEV come from the germline V gene (reference sequence). Losses at the gene ends were 6 bases for V and 3 bases for J; bases not matched to a gene: 8. Written as DNA, the CDR3 is TGTGCCAGCAGCCGCTCTAGCGGGGGAAACTACAATGAGCAGTTCTTC. This sequence encodes CASSRSSGGNYNEQFF.

The rearrangement joins TRBV7-2 to TRBJ2-5, with 10 nucleotides matching TRBD2. V gave up 0 bases and J gave up 2 bases; unmatched junction bases: 3. Germline V gene data show CDR1 as SGHTA and CDR2 as FQGNSA. This CDR3 comprises 16 residues. The CDR3 reads CASSLASGGYQETQYF. CDR3 in DNA: TGTGCCAGCAGCTTAGCTAGCGGGGGGTATCAAGAGACCCAGTACTTC.

This clone was seen just once. J is TRBJ2-7 and V is TRBV7-2; no definite D call. Trimming pared 3 bases from V and 4 bases from J, leaving 19 bases between. CDR1 SGHTA and CDR2 FQGNSA come from the germline V gene. This CDR3 spans 16 amino acids. The CDR3 nucleotides are TGTGCCAGCAGCTTCTCCCGCACGAGTAGAAGTTACGAGCAGTACTTC. Translation: CASSFSRTSRSYEQYF.

This rearrangement joins TRBV14 to TRBJ2-3, with D perhaps TRBD1 (5 bases). Trimming took off 8 bases at V and 6 bases at J, with 9 bases between the two ends. Looked up from germline, CDR1 is SGHDN and CDR2 is FVKESK. The CDR3 loop spans 11 amino acids. The CDR3 loop is CASQGRDTQYF. The CDR3 nucleotides read TGTGCCAGCCAGGGCCGGGATACGCAGTATTTT.

The rearrangement links TRBV2 to TRBJ1-1; tentatively, D is TRBD1 (5 bases). The CDR3 sequence is 14 residues long. Germline V gene lookup returns CDR1 SNHLY and CDR2 FYNNEI. V gave up 7 bases and J gave up 1 base, with 13 bases separating them. Here the CDR3 DNA reads TGTGCCAGCAACCTTCGAACAGGGAACACTGAAGCTTTCTTT. Amino acids: CASNLRTGNTEAFF.

Notes on this clone: The junction differs from germline at one of its ends, possibly a read error. This rearrangement joins TRBV7-9 to TRBJ1-2; D possibly corresponds to TRBD1 (6 bases). Germline assignment: CDR1 SEHNR and CDR2 FQNEAQ (reference sequence). This CDR3 has 18 residues. As DNA, the CDR3 is TGTTCCAGCAGCTCCACAGGGCCCTTCATCCCCGCTAACTATGGCTACACCTTC. This translates into CSSSSTGPFIPANYGYTF.

This sequence joins TRBV10-3 and TRBJ1-3; 9 nucleotides line up with TRBD1. V lost 10 bases to trimming and J lost 2 bases; unmatched junction nucleotides: 6. This CDR3 has 14 amino acids. Germline loops: CDR1 ENHRY, CDR2 SYGVKD. The CDR3 bases are TGTGCCACGGGGACAGGGAACGCTGGAAACACCATATATTTT. It codes for CATGTGNAGNTIYF.

The gene calls are TRBV4-2 and TRBJ2-3; 14 bases agree with TRBD2. The CDR3 is made up of 19 amino acids. Germline lookup yields CDR1 LGHNA and CDR2 YNFKEQ. The J segment lost 4 bases and the V segment lost 2 bases, leaving 11 bases of the junction unmatched. CDR3: CASSQRTAGTSGRSDTQYF. The CDR3 DNA is TGTGCCAGCAGCCAAAGGACGGCCGGGACTAGCGGGAGATCAGATACGCAGTATTTT.

This sequence joins TRBV9 and TRBJ2-5; 10 bases are shared with TRBD2. CDR1 is SGDLS and CDR2 is YYNGEE in the germline V gene. The CDR3 is 17 amino acids. J gave up 2 bases and V 0 bases, and 7 bases lay outside the gene matches. In DNA, the CDR3 is TGTGCCAGCAGCGTAGGTTCTAGCGGGGGCCTACAAGAGACCCAGTACTTC. Translating it yields CASSVGSSGGLQETQYF.

This clone was found once. V is TRBV18 and J is TRBJ1-5, with 9 bases that match TRBD1. The CDR3 totals 16 residues. V shed 3 bases and J 12 bases; nucleotides not matched to a gene: 15. Germline loops: CDR1 KGHSH, CDR2 LQKENI. The CDR3 here is CASSPRQGGLDMDQHF. The CDR3 DNA reads as TGTGCCAGCTCACCGCGACAGGGGGGTCTAGATATGGACCAGCATTTT.

The rearrangement links TRBV29-1 to TRBJ1-5; D is unresolved. V lost 6 bases and J lost 2, with 11 bases in between. Per germline, CDR1 SQVTM and CDR2 ANQGSEA. The CDR3 spans 13 residues. CDR3 protein: CSVQFGGNQPQHF. DNA for the CDR3: TGCAGCGTCCAATTCGGGGGCAATCAGCCCCAGCATTTT.